This TCR beta chain derives from a study of T cells in Graves' hyperthyroidism and ophthalmopathy. Trimming left V 4 bases short and J 3 bases short, with 10 bases between. Germline V gives CDR1 SGDLS, CDR2 YYNGEE. This CDR3 spans 13 amino acids. TCR beta CDR3 region amplification was performed from RNA transcripts. The HTBI primer set served for first-round RT-PCR of the TCR CDR3. A single record per CDR3 protein comes from TCRdb applying MiXCR to the multiplex PCR reads. The sample contains approximately 480,000 distinct CDR3 sequences, around 20% of which appear only once. This clonotype was counted many times.

J is TRBJ2-5 and V is TRBV9, with D unresolved. Input material: blood. The sequence derives from a man between 18 and 35 years old with Graves' hyperthyroidism. Written as DNA, the CDR3 is TGTGCCAGCAGCTCTCGTGGGGAAGAGACCCAGTACTTC. It translates to CASSSRGEETQYF. Full variable domain (rest looked up from reference TRBV9 and TRBJ2-5): DSGVTQTPKHLITATGQRVTLRCSPRSGDLSVYWYQQSLDQGLQFLIQYYNGEERAKGNILERFSAQQFPDLHSELNLSSLELGDSALYFCASSSRGEETQYFGPGTRLLVL.